The next 14 T cell receptor beta chains were all read from a single sample in a study of T cell changes during pregnancy in multiple sclerosis. Repertoires were generated with immunoSEQ multiplex PCR, while TCRdb's copy carries only in-frame clones and drops some. The sample includes tens of thousands of clones, around 93% of them seen just once. Sequences were derived from CD4+ T cells from peripheral blood mononuclear cells, sampled in the third trimester of pregnancy. Receptors were obtained from a female donor in good health, enrolled as a control in a pregnancy study.

V is TRBV11-2 and J is TRBJ1-2; possibly TRBD1 for D (5 bases). Germline V CDR1 and CDR2: SGHAT, FQNNGV. The CDR3 extends over 16 amino acids. The ends were cut back, 1 base at V and 7 bases at J, with 19 bases in the middle. The CDR3 sequence: CASSLGTQGRAGGYTF. DNA of the CDR3: TGTGCCAGCAGCTTAGGTACCCAGGGCAGAGCGGGTGGCTACACCTTC. The full variable domain, in which reference TRBV11-2 and TRBJ1-2 provide the parts outside the CDR3, is EAGVAQSPRYKIIEKRQSVAFWCNPISGHATLYWYQQILGQGPKLLIQFQNNGVVDDSQLPKDRFSAERLKGVDSTLKIQPAKLEDSAVYLCASSLGTQGRAGGYTFGSGTRLTVV.

The rearrangement joins TRBV5-4 to TRBJ1-2; D is uncertain. CDR1 is SGHNT, CDR2 YYREEE, per germline (reference sequence). The CDR3 is made up of 14 amino acids. V gave up 5 bases and J gave up 1 base, with 12 bases separating them. The CDR3 loop is CASSLDNLNYGYTF. The CDR3 nucleotides read TGTGCCAGCAGTTTAGACAACCTTAACTATGGCTACACCTTC.

The genes are TRBV5-1 and TRBJ1-4, with D tentatively TRBD1 (5 bases). V was shortened by 0 bases and J by 10 bases, with 16 bases between the two germline ends. There are 15 residues in the CDR3. Germline loops: CDR1 SGHRS, CDR2 YFSETQ. The CDR3 nucleotides read TGCGCCAGCAGCTTGGTTCAGGGTTTGCTGGGAAAACTGTTTTTT. Protein product: CASSLVQGLLGKLFF.

This clone was seen more than once but under ten times. The V and J genes are TRBV5-1 and TRBJ1-6; D remains ambiguous. The CDR3 spans 12 residues. V was clipped by 4 bases and J by 9 bases, with 8 bases between them. Germline V gene sequence: CDR1 SGHRS, CDR2 YFSETQ. CDR3 amino acids: CASSPIGSPLHF. The CDR3 DNA is TGCGCCAGCAGCCCAATCGGTTCACCCCTCCACTTT.

This clone occurred a few times. The chain has TRBV7-2 and TRBJ1-2; D possibly corresponds to TRBD1 (5 bases). The CDR3 loop spans 16 amino acids. Per germline, CDR1 SGHTA and CDR2 FQGNSA. Trimming shortened V by 5 bases and J by 0 bases, and 16 bases separated the two germline ends. CDR3 amino acids: CASSRGHPSPNYGYTF. For the CDR3, the DNA is TGTGCCAGCAGCCGTGGACATCCATCACCTAACTATGGCTACACCTTC.

The rearrangement uses TRBV7-9 and TRBJ2-5; the D is unclear. This CDR3 region has 11 residues. Germline loops: CDR1 SEHNR, CDR2 FQNEAQ (reference sequence). The V end lost 5 bases, the J end lost 4 bases, and 5 bases lay between the germline ends. CDR3: CASSTRETQYF. The DNA for the CDR3 is TGTGCCAGCAGCACCAGAGAGACCCAGTACTTC.

The chain is built from TRBV9 and TRBJ2-3; TRBD2 matches 7 bases. Germline CDR1 is SGDLS and CDR2 is YYNGEE. The CDR3 extends over 15 amino acids. Unmatched junction bases numbered 5, after V lost 0 bases and J lost 4 bases. The CDR3 reads CASSVGGGGADTQYF. DNA for the CDR3: TGTGCCAGCAGCGTAGGAGGTGGGGGGGCAGATACGCAGTATTTT.

The rearrangement joins TRBV6-4 to TRBJ1-1; D is unresolved. V was clipped by 2 bases and J by 1 base, with 8 bases between them. The length of the CDR3 is 14 residues. CDR1 and CDR2 (germline): MRHNA, SNTAGT. The CDR3 DNA follows: TGTGCCAGCAGTGACACTAACAAGAACACTGAAGCTTTCTTT. As protein: CASSDTNKNTEAFF.

This clone was seen a handful of times. For the CDR3, the DNA is TGCAGCGTTGTAAGGGGCTCTGAAGCTTTCTTT. Residues: CSVVRGSEAFF. This sequence joins TRBV29-1 and TRBJ1-1; weak D call: TRBD1 (5 bases). The CDR3 loop spans 11 amino acids. Trimming stripped 4 bases from V and 6 bases from J, with 9 bases between. Germline lookup yields CDR1 SQVTM and CDR2 ANQGSEA.

This CDR3 reads CASSETGVGYTF. The DNA for the CDR3 is TGTGCCAGCAGTGAAACGGGGGTCGGCTACACCTTC. V is TRBV2 and J is TRBJ1-2; tentative D call: TRBD1 (5 bases). V was trimmed by 2 bases and J by 8 bases, leaving 9 bases between them. The germline V gene has CDR1 SNHLY and CDR2 FYNNEI. The CDR3 extends over 12 amino acids.

The chain employs TRBV5-6 and TRBJ2-5; D is unclear. Germline assignment: CDR1 SGHDT and CDR2 YYEEEE. Between the trimmed V and J ends, which lost 2 bases and 4 bases, there was a span of 9 bases. This CDR3 is built from 13 residues. For the CDR3, the DNA is TGTGCCAGCAGCTTCTCGAACGGAGAGACCCAGTACTTC. This sequence encodes CASSFSNGETQYF.

The chain's CDR3 is CASSQDRGNQPQHF. Written as DNA, the CDR3 is TGTGCCAGCAGCCAGGACAGGGGAAATCAGCCCCAGCATTTT. V gene TRBV7-2 combines with J gene TRBJ1-5, with 9 bases matching TRBD1. Looked up from germline, CDR1 is SGHTA and CDR2 is FQGNSA. V lost 5 bases, J lost 4 bases, and 3 bases stayed unmatched. The CDR3 sequence is 14 residues long.

The rearrangement links TRBV5-1 to TRBJ2-1; 9 bases are shared with TRBD2. The CDR3 sequence is 17 residues long. V gave up 4 bases and J gave up 2 bases; unmatched junction bases: 10. Looked up from germline, CDR1 is SGHRS and CDR2 is YFSETQ. In DNA, the CDR3 is TGCGCCAGCAGCGCCTCACTAGCGGGCCCCGCCTACAATGAGCAGTTCTTC. It specifies CASSASLAGPAYNEQFF.

The rearrangement links TRBV7-6 to TRBJ1-6; TRBD1 might be the D (6 bases). V lost 1 base and J lost 2, with 9 bases in between. This CDR3 has 16 amino acids. CDR1 SGHVS and CDR2 FNYEAQ come from the germline V gene. Here the CDR3 DNA reads TGTGCCAGCAGCTTAGACTACAGGGCCTATAATTCACCCCTCCACTTT. Translation gives CASSLDYRAYNSPLHF.